Given below is one T cell receptor beta chain in context. The data were taken from a study of OX40 agonist ivuxolimab in advanced cancers. Using immunoSEQ multiplex PCR, the repertoire was profiled, and TCRdb retains in-frame clones only, with some absent. This table holds tens of thousands of clones, about 85% found once. The CDR3 length is 16 residues. Germline CDR1 and CDR2: MNHEY and SVGAGI. Trimming took off 3 bases at V and 5 bases at J, with 17 bases between the two ends. The source material was CD4+ or CD8+ T cells sorted from blood, sampled in a trial of the OX40 agonist ivuxolimab. This sequence joins TRBV6-5 and TRBJ2-1, with D perhaps TRBD1 (5 bases). The receptor comes from an adult with an advanced solid tumor such as melanoma, head and neck, liver or kidney cancer. CDR3 coding DNA: TGTGCCAGCAGTTATAGGGGTATCCTCCCGAACAATGAGCAGTTCTTC. Translating it yields CASSYRGILPNNEQFF.